This T cell receptor beta chain was sequenced in a study of blood T cell repertoires in COVID-19. Turning to the study itself: From the United States, Italy and Spain came samples of acute and convalescent COVID-19. PBMCs, B-cell-depleted T cells, or T cells provided the cDNA or gDNA that made up the material.

Authors' methods: Using reference gene primer amplification, nucleated cell counts were estimated. Libraries were prepared by immunoSEQ multiplex PCR; TCRdb keeps only in-frame clonotypes and omits some of them. V and J calls plus clone size are reproduced from that table; the DNA served to infer D and trimming. Among roughly 120,000 clones listed, roughly nine tenths were seen once. Trimming took off 1 base at V and 11 bases at J, with 17 bases between the two ends. The CDR3 is 14 residues long. Germline V gene sequence: CDR1 LGHDT, CDR2 YNNKEL (reference sequence). The clonotype originates from a human donor in a cohort sampled during active COVID-19. Source material: peripheral blood. The V and J genes are TRBV3-1 (or the pseudogene TRBV3-2) and TRBJ1-1, with D unclear. As DNA, the CDR3 is TGTGCCAGCAGCCAAGGGATCCCCATCATCGGGGCTTTCTTT. Translating it yields CASSQGIPIIGAFF.